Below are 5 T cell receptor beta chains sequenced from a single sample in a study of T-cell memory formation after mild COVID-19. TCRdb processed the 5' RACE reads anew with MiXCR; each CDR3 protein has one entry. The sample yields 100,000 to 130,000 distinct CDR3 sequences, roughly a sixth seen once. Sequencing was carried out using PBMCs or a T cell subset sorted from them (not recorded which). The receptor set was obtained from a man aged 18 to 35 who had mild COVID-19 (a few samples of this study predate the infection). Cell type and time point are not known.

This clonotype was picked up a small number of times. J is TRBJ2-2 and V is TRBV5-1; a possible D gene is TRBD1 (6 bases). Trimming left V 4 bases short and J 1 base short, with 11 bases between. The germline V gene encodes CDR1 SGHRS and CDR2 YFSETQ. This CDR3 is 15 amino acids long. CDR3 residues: CASSPRTENTGELFF. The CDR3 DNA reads TGCGCCAGCAGCCCCCGGACAGAGAACACCGGGGAGCTGTTTTTT.

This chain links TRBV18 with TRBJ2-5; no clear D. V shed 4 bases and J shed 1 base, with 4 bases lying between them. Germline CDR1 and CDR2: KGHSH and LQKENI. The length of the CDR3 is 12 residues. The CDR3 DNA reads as TGTGCCAGCTCACGGGGCCAAGAGACCCAGTACTTC. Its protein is CASSRGQETQYF.

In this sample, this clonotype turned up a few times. CDR3 sequence reads: CASSLKGGSTDTQYF. The CDR3 DNA is TGTGCCAGCAGCTTAAAGGGGGGAAGCACAGATACGCAGTATTTT. V is TRBV7-2 and J is TRBJ2-3, with D perhaps TRBD1 or TRBD2 (6 bases each). Germline V lookup: CDR1 SGHTA, CDR2 FQGNSA. V was cut by 2 bases and J by 0 bases, with 9 bases left in between. The CDR3 has 15 amino acids. The full variable domain, completed using reference TRBV7-2 and TRBJ2-3, is GAGVSQSPSNKVTEKGKDVELRCDPISGHTALYWYRQSLGQGLEFLIYFQGNSAPDKSGLPSDRFSAERTGGSVSTLTIQRTQQEDSAVYLCASSLKGGSTDTQYFGPGTRLTVL.

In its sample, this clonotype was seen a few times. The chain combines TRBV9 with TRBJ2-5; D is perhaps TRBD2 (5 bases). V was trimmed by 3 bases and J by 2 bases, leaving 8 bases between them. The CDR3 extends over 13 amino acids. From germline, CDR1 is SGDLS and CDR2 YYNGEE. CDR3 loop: CASSASPQETQYF. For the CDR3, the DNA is TGTGCCAGCAGCGCTAGCCCTCAAGAGACCCAGTACTTC.

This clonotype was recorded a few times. Here the CDR3 DNA reads TGTGCCAGCAGTTACACTCTTCCTGGGGAGCAGTACTTC. This translates into CASSYTLPGEQYF. This chain connects TRBV12-3 or TRBV12-4 to TRBJ2-7; D is unresolved. The CDR3 is 13 amino acids. V lost 4 bases to trimming and J lost 7 bases, with 14 bases between them.